This T cell receptor (beta chain) was documented in a study of blood T cells in healthy people across ages. Study-wide points: Across the age range, TCR beta diversity per million T cells fell in a roughly linear way.

Of note for this clonotype: Antigen: not known.

For the second PCR, which ran for roughly 6 to 12 cycles, a sample-barcoded 5' primer and a J-beta primer mix were used. Each cDNA was tagged by a template-switch adaptor containing 12 random nucleotides. TCRdb reanalysed the 5' RACE reads using MiXCR and keeps one entry per CDR3 protein. The sample carries about 930,000 distinct CDR3 sequences, roughly 29% recorded once. Per sample, extraction of total RNA gave at least 5.5 micrograms in every case. The germline V and J ends were trimmed by 2 bases and 1 base, with 2 bases remaining between them. Germline V gene sequence: CDR1 SQVTM, CDR2 ANQGSEA. CDR3 length: 11 residues. The sample was also linked to a second study, of T cells of mothers and their children. According to that study: Added by the second PCR's M1S primer were sample barcodes and 2-4 random nucleotides.

This chain joins TRBV29-1 and TRBJ1-1; D gene uncertain. The sequence was obtained from a woman in her 40s in good health. The sample comprised blood. CDR3 protein: CSVEKNTEAFF. The CDR3 nucleotides are TGCAGCGTTGAAAAGAACACTGAAGCTTTCTTT. Filled out from reference TRBV29-1 and TRBJ1-1, the complete variable domain reads SAVISQKPSRDICQRGTSLTIQCQVDSQVTMMFWYRQQPGQSLTLIATANQGSEATYESGFVIDKFPISRPNLTFSTLTVSNMSPEDSSIYLCSVEKNTEAFFGQGTRLTVV.